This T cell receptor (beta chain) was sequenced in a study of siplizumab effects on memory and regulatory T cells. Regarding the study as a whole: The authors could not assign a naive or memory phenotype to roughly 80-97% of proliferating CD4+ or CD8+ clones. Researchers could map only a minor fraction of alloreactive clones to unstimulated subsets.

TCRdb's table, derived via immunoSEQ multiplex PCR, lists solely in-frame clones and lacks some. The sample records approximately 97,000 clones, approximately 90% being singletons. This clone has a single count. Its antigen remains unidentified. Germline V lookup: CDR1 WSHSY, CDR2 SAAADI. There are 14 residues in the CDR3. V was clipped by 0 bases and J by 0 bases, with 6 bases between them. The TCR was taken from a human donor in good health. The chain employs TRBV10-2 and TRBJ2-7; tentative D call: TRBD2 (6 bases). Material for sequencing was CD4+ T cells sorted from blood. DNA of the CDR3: TGCGCCAGCAGTGAGTCCGGGAGCTCCTACGAGCAGTACTTC. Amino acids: CASSESGSSYEQYF.